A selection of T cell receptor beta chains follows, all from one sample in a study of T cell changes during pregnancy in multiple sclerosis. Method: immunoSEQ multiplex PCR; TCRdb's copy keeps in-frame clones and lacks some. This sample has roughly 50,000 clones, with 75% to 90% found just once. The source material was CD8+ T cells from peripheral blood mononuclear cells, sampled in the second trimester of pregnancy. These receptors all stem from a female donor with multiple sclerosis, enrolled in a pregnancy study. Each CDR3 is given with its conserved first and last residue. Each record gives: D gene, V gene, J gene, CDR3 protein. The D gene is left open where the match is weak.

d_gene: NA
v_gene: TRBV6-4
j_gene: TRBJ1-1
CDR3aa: CASSDSADTEAFF

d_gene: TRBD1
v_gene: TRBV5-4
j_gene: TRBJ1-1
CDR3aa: CASSNSPGTENTEAFF

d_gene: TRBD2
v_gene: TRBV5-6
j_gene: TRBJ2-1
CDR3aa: CASSKWGGGGDEQFF

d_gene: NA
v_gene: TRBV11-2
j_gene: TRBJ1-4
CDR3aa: CASSLFAGEGKLFF

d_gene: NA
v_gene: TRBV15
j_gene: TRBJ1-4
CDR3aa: CATSRGRNRSLDPERLFF

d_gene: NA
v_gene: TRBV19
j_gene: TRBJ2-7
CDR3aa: CASSIIASKAYEQYF

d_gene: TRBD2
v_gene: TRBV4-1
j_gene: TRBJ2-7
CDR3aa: CASSQSGGEYEQYF

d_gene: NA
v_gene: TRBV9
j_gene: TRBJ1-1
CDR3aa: CASSVSGNTEAFF

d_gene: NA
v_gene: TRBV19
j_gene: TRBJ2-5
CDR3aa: CASSETTAQETQYF

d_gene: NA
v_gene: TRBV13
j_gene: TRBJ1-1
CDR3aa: CASSFGTSEAFF

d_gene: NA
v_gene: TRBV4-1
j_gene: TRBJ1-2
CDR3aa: CASSQDLWEVKGGYTF

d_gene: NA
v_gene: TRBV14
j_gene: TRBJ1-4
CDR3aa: CASSQDPPVPVAANEKLFF

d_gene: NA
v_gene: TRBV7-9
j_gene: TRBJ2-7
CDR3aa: CASSHQGFYEQYF

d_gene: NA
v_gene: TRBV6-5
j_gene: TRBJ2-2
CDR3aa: CASSHGGTGELFF

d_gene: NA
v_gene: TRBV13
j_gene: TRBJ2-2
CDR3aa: CASSLGMETGELFF

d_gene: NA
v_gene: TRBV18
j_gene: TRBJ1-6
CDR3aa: CASRWGGLNSPLHF

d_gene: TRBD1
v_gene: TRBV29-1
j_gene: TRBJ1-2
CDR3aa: CSVPRDRGMGYTF

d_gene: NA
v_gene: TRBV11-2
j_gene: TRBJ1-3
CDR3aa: CASSPFTDYPSSGNTIYF

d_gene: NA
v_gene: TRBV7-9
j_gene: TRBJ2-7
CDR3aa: CASTPLGSPYEQYF

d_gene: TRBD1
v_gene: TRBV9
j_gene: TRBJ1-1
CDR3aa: CASSVAFGDRTNTEAFF

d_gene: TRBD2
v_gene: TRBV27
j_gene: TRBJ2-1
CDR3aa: CASSLYSGGHNEQFF

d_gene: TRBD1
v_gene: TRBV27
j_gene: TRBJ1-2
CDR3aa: CASSPGQLHGYTF

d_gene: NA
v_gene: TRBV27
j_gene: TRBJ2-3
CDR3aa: CASSLLANLPSSTDTQYF

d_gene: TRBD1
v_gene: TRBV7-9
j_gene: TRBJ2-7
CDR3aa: CASSFSSSRGLAEQYF

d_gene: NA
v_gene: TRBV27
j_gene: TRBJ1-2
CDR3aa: CASSPGGKGYTF

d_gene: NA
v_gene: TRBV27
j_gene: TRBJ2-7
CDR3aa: CASSPTWGITYEQYF

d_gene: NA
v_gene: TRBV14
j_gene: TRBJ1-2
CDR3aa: CASSKGVSFYGYTF

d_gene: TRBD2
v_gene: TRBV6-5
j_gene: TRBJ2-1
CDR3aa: CASSPGLPYNEQFF

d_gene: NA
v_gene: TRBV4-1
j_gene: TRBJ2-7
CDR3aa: CASSQGLSYEQYF

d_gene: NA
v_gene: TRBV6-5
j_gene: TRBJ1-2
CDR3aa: CASSTPGGALGYTF

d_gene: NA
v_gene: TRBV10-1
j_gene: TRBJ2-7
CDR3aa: CASSVGSSSDEQYF

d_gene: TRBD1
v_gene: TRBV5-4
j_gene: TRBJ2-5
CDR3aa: CASSSAGTGGKETQYF

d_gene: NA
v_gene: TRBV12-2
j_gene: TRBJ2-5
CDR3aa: CASRPSLRRGRRSQETQYF

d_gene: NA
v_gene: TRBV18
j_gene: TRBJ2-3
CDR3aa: CASEIQGAASTDTQYF

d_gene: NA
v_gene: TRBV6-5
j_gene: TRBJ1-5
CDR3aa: CASGGENNQPQHF

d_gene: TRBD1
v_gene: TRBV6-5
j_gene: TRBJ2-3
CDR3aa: CASSYGHRGITDTQYF

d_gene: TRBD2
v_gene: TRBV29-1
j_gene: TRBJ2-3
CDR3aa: CSVEGPFVLLAGASTDTQYF

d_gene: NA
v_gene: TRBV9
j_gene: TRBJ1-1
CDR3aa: CASSTEEGKTEAFF

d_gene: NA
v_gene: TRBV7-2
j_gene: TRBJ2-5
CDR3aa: CASSPPLGPETQYF

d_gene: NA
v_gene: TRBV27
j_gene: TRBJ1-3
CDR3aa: CASSSSGAGFSSGNTIYF

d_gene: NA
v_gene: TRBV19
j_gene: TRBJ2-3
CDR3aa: CASSIAGVPAAAQYF

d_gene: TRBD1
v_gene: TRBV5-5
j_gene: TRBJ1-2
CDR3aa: CASSLERTGGGYGYTF

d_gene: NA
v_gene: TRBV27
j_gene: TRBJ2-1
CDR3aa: CASSQLGGNEQFF

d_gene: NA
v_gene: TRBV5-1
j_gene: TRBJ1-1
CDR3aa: CASSYRENGNTEAFF

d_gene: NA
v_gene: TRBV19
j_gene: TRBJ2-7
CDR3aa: CAIPDSEQYF

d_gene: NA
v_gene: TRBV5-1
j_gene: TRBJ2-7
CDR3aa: CASSWATLHEQYF

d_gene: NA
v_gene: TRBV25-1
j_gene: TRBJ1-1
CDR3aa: CASSGGRGLNTEAFF

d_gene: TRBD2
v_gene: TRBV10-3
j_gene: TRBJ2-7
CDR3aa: CAITTGLGYEQYF

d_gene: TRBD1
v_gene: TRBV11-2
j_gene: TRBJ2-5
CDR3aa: CASSTGQGTKTQYF

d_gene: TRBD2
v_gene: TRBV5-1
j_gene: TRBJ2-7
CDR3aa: CASRSWTSGRAEQYF

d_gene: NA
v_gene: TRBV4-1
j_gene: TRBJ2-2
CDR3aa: CASRTFSGNTGELFF

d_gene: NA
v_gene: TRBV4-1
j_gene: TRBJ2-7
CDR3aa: CASSQELSGTYEQYF

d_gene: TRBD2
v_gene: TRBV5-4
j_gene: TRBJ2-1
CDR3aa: CASSLGGGADWFF

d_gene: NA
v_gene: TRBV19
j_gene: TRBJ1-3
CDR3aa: CASSTATLSGNTIYF

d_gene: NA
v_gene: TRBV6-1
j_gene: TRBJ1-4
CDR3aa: CASVIQENEKLFF